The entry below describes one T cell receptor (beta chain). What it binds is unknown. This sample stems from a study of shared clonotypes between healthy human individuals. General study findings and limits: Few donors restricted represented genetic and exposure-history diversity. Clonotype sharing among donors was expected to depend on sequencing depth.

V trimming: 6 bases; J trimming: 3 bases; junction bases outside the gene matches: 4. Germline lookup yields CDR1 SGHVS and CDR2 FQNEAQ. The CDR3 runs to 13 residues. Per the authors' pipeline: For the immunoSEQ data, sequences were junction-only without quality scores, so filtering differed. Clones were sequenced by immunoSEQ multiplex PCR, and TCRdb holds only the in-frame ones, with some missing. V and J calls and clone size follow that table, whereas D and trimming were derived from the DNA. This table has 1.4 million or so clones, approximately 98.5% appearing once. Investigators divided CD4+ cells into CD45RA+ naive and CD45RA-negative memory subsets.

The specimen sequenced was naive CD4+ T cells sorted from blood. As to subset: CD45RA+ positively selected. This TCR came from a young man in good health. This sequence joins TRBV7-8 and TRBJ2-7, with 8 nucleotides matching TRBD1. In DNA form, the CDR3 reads TGTGCCAGCAGGGACAGGGTCCACTACGAGCAGTACTTC. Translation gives CASRDRVHYEQYF. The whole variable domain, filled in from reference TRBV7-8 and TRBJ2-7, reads GAGVSQSPRYKVAKRGQDVALRCDPISGHVSLFWYQQALGQGPEFLTYFQNEAQLDKSGLPSDRFFAERPEGSVSTLKIQRTQQEDSAVYLCASRDRVHYEQYFGPGTRLTVT.